A selection of T cell receptor beta chains follows, all from one sample in a study of control samples from healthy donors and cancer patients. The table came from immunoSEQ multiplex PCR; TCRdb's copy has only in-frame clones and leaves some out. The top ten clones hold 3% of a sample with roughly 100,000 clones, just under 95% of them seen once. The sequenced sample was blood. The receptors were gathered from a human donor in good health. The donor label of this sample is uncertain. CDR3s include the opening cysteine and the closing phenylalanine or tryptophan. The order of the fields is V gene, D gene, clone size, J gene, CDR3 protein, CDR3 DNA. A D gene is named only where the DNA matches it firmly. Clone size, where shown, is once, few, many, or a class for clones that have expanded.

TRBV7-8	TRBD1	.	TRBJ1-1	CASRRTGRTEAFF	TGTGCCAGCAGGCGGACAGGGCGAACTGAAGCTTTCTTT
TRBV5-1	.	few	TRBJ2-2	CASSLAETGELFF	TGCGCCAGCAGCTTGGCGGAGACCGGGGAGCTGTTTTTT
TRBV10-3	TRBD1	.	TRBJ1-1	CAISTETGSYTEAFF	TGTGCCATCAGTACTGAGACAGGGAGCTACACTGAAGCTTTCTTT
TRBV20-1	.	.	TRBJ2-5	CSAKGGETQYF	TGCAGTGCTAAGGGGGGAGAGACCCAGTACTTC
TRBV6-1	TRBD2	.	TRBJ2-2	CASSERFSGGRDTGELFF	TGTGCCAGCAGTGAAAGGTTTAGCGGGGGGCGGGACACCGGGGAGCTGTTTTTT
TRBV12-5	.	.	TRBJ1-4	CASGNPGGTVEKLFF	TGTGCTAGTGGTAACCCGGGGGGAACGGTGGAAAAACTGTTTTTT
TRBV30	TRBD1	.	TRBJ1-2	CAWSLGQGTYGYTF	TGTGCCTGGAGTCTAGGACAGGGAACCTATGGCTACACCTTC
TRBV5-1	.	.	TRBJ2-5	CASRGGARETQYF	TGCGCCAGCAGAGGGGGGGCGCGGGAGACCCAGTACTTC
TRBV6-5	.	.	TRBJ1-2	CASSYSGISNYGYTF	TGTGCCAGCAGTTACTCGGGCATTTCTAACTATGGCTACACCTTC
TRBV19	.	.	TRBJ1-5	CASSPNRRGVYSRNSNQPQHF	TGTGCCAGTAGTCCTAACCGGAGGGGGGTTTACAGTAGGAATAGCAATCAGCCCCAGCATTTT
TRBV6-5	.	once	TRBJ1-1	CASSVFSGEGTEAFF	TGTGCCAGTTCTGTCTTTTCCGGGGAGGGCACTGAAGCTTTCTTT
TRBV9	.	.	TRBJ1-2	CASSVATRDNPGYTF	TGTGCCAGCAGCGTAGCTACTCGGGACAATCCTGGCTACACCTTC
TRBV9	.	.	TRBJ2-2	CASSDYRARHTGELFF	TGTGCCAGCAGCGATTACAGGGCAAGACACACCGGGGAGCTGTTTTTT
TRBV5-4	.	.	TRBJ1-1	CASSLAEVMNTEAFF	TGTGCCAGCAGCTTGGCCGAGGTTATGAACACTGAAGCTTTCTTT
TRBV12-5	TRBD2	.	TRBJ2-1	CASGPRTSGLSEQFF	TGTGCTAGTGGTCCCCGGACTAGCGGTTTAAGTGAGCAGTTCTTC
TRBV10-3	.	.	TRBJ2-7	CAISDTQGFSYEQYF	TGTGCCATCAGTGACACACAGGGTTTTTCCTACGAGCAGTACTTC
TRBV5-5	TRBD1	.	TRBJ1-1	CASSIQGAVATEAFF	TGTGCCAGCAGCATACAGGGGGCAGTGGCCACTGAAGCTTTCTTT
TRBV7-2	.	.	TRBJ1-6	CASSLFSGTLHF	TGTGCCAGCAGCTTATTTAGTGGGACCCTCCACTTT
TRBV5-1	.	.	TRBJ2-3	CASSPPGPTDTQYF	TGCGCCAGCAGCCCCCCGGGTCCCACAGATACGCAGTATTTT
TRBV21-1	.	once	TRBJ1-2	CASSKGADSRYGFTF	TGTGCCAGCAGCAAAGGGGCCGACAGTCGATATGGCTTCACCTTC
TRBV19	.	.	TRBJ2-4	CATSHQTVLAKNIQYF	TGTGCCACCAGTCACCAAACTGTGCTAGCCAAAAACATTCAGTACTTC
TRBV7-2	.	.	TRBJ2-1	CASSLFPPPGDNEQFF	TGTGCCAGCAGCTTATTTCCTCCCCCTGGGGACAATGAGCAGTTCTTC
TRBV18	TRBD1	.	TRBJ2-7	CASSPDQDRGLYF	TGTGCCAGCTCACCGGACCAGGACAGGGGATTGTACTTC
TRBV11-2	TRBD2	.	TRBJ2-1	CASSPAGGGGTNEQFF	TGTGCCAGCAGTCCAGCCGGGGGCGGGGGGACCAATGAGCAGTTCTTC
TRBV7-2	.	once	TRBJ1-5	CASSLVGARDYQPQHF	TGTGCCAGCAGCTTGGTCGGGGCCCGGGACTATCAGCCCCAGCATTTT
TRBV10-3	TRBD1	.	TRBJ2-4	CAISESVATGGRYIQYF	TGTGCCATCAGTGAGTCAGTGGCGACAGGGGGGAGATACATTCAGTACTTC
TRBV5-4	.	.	TRBJ2-1	CASSLAYKNEQFF	TGTGCCAGCAGCTTGGCCTACAAAAATGAGCAGTTCTTC
TRBV30	.	.	TRBJ1-2	CAWSVRGGGYGYTF	TGTGCCTGGAGTGTAAGGGGGGGCGGCTATGGCTACACCTTC
TRBV19	.	.	TRBJ1-1	CASSIRQVVDTEAFF	TGTGCCAGTAGTATACGACAGGTTGTGGACACTGAAGCTTTCTTT
TRBV5-4	.	.	TRBJ1-1	CASSLAGTDTEAFF	TGTGCCAGCAGCTTGGCAGGTACTGACACTGAAGCTTTCTTT
TRBV2	.	.	TRBJ1-2	CASTRDMDYGYTF	TGTGCCAGCACCCGGGACATGGACTATGGCTACACCTTC
TRBV12-3/TRBV12-4	.	once	TRBJ2-6	CASRASGANVLTF	TGTGCCAGCAGGGCTTCTGGGGCCAACGTCCTGACTTTC
TRBV4-1	.	few	TRBJ1-6	CASSHAGDSPLHF	TGCGCCAGCAGCCACGCGGGGGATTCACCCCTCCACTTT
TRBV7-2	TRBD1	.	TRBJ1-1	CASSPDRDRGSEAFF	TGTGCCAGCAGCCCCGACCGAGACAGGGGATCTGAAGCTTTCTTT
TRBV5-5	TRBD1	.	TRBJ1-5	CASSRWDRDSNQPQHF	TGTGCCAGCAGCCGCTGGGACAGGGATAGCAATCAGCCCCAGCATTTT
TRBV6-1	TRBD1	.	TRBJ2-7	CASSRDRGYEQYF	TGTGCCAGCAGTAGGGACAGGGGGTACGAGCAGTACTTC
TRBV30	TRBD1	.	TRBJ1-2	CAWGGQGRRYGYTF	TGTGCCTGGGGCGGACAGGGGAGACGGTATGGCTACACCTTC
TRBV5-1	TRBD1	.	TRBJ2-1	CASSWDSNEQFF	TGCGCCAGCAGCTGGGACAGCAATGAGCAGTTCTTC
TRBV7-4	.	few	TRBJ2-3	CASSLWAGEGDTQYF	TGTGCCAGCAGCTTGTGGGCAGGGGAAGGAGATACGCAGTATTTT
TRBV11-2	TRBD2	.	TRBJ2-5	CASSRTSGGETQYF	TGTGCCAGCAGTCGGACTAGCGGGGGAGAGACCCAGTACTTC
TRBV18	.	.	TRBJ1-4	CASSPDSRGEKLFF	TGTGCCAGCTCGCCAGATTCCCGGGGTGAAAAACTGTTTTTT
TRBV28	TRBD1	.	TRBJ2-7	CASSFFYRGLYEQYF	TGTGCCAGCAGTTTTTTTTACAGGGGGCTCTACGAGCAGTACTTC
TRBV10-1	TRBD2	.	TRBJ2-3	CASSAGTSGSDTQYF	TGCGCCAGCAGCGCCGGGACTAGCGGTTCAGATACGCAGTATTTT
TRBV18	.	.	TRBJ1-6	CASSPRAHYNSPLHF	TGTGCCAGCTCACCCCGGGCGCACTATAATTCACCCCTCCACTTT
TRBV5-1	TRBD1	.	TRBJ2-3	CASSPGGLDTQYF	TGCGCCAGCAGCCCAGGGGGCCTAGATACGCAGTATTTT
TRBV30	.	few	TRBJ1-6	CAWSVIPPAGSSYNSPLHF	TGTGCCTGGAGTGTAATCCCCCCGGCGGGGAGCTCCTATAATTCACCCCTCCACTTT
TRBV11-2	.	.	TRBJ2-7	CASSLEGGSYEQYF	TGTGCCAGCAGCTTAGAAGGCGGATCCTACGAGCAGTACTTC
TRBV10-3	TRBD1	.	TRBJ1-5	CATSESQQGDQPQHF	TGTGCCACCAGTGAGTCCCAACAGGGGGATCAGCCCCAGCATTTT
TRBV6-2/TRBV6-3	.	.	TRBJ1-2	CASSYSPFGGMPNYGYTF	TGTGCCAGCAGTTACTCTCCGTTCGGCGGTATGCCTAACTATGGCTACACCTTC
TRBV28	.	.	TRBJ2-7	CASTRPGSYEQYF	TGTGCCAGCACTCGACCGGGCTCCTACGAGCAGTACTTC
TRBV3-1/TRBV3-2	TRBD1	.	TRBJ1-1	CASSPWDRGSEAEAFF	TGTGCCAGCAGCCCCTGGGACAGGGGGTCTGAGGCTGAAGCTTTCTTT
TRBV2	.	.	TRBJ1-1	CATEQGEGTEAFF	TGTGCCACCGAACAGGGAGAGGGAACTGAAGCTTTCTTT
TRBV19	TRBD2	.	TRBJ2-7	CASSPGRARGGTDKSSYEQYF	TGTGCCAGTAGTCCAGGGCGCGCCCGGGGGGGGACCGATAAGAGCTCCTACGAGCAGTACTTC
TRBV7-6	TRBD1	.	TRBJ2-1	CASSLFWVGTESNNEQFF	TGTGCCAGCAGCTTATTTTGGGTCGGGACAGAGTCGAACAATGAGCAGTTCTTC
TRBV6-5	TRBD2	.	TRBJ2-2	CASRGGGDPTGELFF	TGTGCCAGCAGAGGCGGGGGGGACCCCACCGGGGAGCTGTTTTTT
TRBV27	.	.	TRBJ2-1	CASSPRVQIYNEQFF	TGTGCCAGCAGTCCCCGGGTCCAAATTTACAATGAGCAGTTCTTC
TRBV9	TRBD1	.	TRBJ1-2	CASSVDDRVQGYTF	TGTGCCAGCAGCGTCGATGACAGGGTACAAGGCTACACCTTC
TRBV5-6	.	.	TRBJ1-4	CASSALPGTANEKLFF	TGTGCCAGCAGCGCCTTGCCTGGGACGGCTAATGAAAAACTGTTTTTT
TRBV6-5	.	.	TRBJ1-1	CASSYGGWNTEAFF	TGTGCCAGCAGTTATGGGGGGTGGAACACTGAAGCTTTCTTT